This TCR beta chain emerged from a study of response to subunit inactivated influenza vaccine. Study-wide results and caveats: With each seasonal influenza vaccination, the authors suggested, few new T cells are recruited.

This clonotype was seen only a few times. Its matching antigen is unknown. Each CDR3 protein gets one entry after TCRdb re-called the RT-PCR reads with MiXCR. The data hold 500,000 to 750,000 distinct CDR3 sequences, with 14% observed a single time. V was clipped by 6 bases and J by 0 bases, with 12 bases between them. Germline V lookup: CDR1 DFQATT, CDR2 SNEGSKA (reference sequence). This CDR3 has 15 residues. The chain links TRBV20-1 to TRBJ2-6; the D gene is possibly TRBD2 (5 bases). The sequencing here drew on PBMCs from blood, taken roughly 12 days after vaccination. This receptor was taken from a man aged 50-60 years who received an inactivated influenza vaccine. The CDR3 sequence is CSASRGSSGANVLTF. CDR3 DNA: TGCAGTGCATCACGGGGAAGCTCTGGGGCCAACGTCCTGACTTTC.